This TCR beta chain was recovered during a study of blood T cell repertoires in COVID-19. Across the study: Acute and convalescent COVID-19 specimens originated in the United States, Italy and Spain. T cells, B-cell-depleted T cells, or PBMCs provided the cDNA or gDNA that served as material.

The authors' processing: Amplification of reference gene primers provided the estimated nucleated cell counts. Sequencing was performed with immunoSEQ multiplex PCR; in TCRdb, only in-frame clones are kept and a portion is missing. D and trimming were read from the DNA, whereas the V and J calls and clone size are those reported in that table. The sample carries 75,000 or so clones, around 82% recorded once. Trimming at V came to 4 bases and at J to 6 bases, leaving 14 bases not matched to a gene. Germline CDR1 LGHDT, CDR2 YNNKEL (reference sequence). The length of the CDR3 is 17 residues. This TCR derives from a man in his fifties or sixties with acute or convalescent COVID-19. The chain carries TRBV3-1 (or the pseudogene TRBV3-2) and TRBJ2-2, with TRBD2 identical over 7 bases. Sequencing input: peripheral blood. The CDR3 region has the DNA TGTGCCAGCAGCCGGGGGTTAGCGGGCCCGAATTCCGGGGAGCTGTTTTTT. It specifies CASSRGLAGPNSGELFF.